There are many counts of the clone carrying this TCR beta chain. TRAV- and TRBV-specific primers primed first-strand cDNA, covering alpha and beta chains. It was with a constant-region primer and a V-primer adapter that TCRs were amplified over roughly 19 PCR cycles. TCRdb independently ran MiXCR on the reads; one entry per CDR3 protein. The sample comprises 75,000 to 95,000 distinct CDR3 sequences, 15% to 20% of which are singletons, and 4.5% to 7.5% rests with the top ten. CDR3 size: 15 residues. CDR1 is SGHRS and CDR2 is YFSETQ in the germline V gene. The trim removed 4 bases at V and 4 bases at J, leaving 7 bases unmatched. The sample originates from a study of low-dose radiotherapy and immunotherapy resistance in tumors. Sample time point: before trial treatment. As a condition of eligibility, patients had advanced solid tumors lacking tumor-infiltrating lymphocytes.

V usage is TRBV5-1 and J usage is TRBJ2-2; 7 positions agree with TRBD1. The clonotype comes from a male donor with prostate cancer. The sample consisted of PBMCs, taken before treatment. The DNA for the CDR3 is TGCGCCAGCAGCCTAACAGGGGCCGGCACCGGGGAGCTGTTTTTT. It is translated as CASSLTGAGTGELFF.